These T cell receptor beta chains were read from a single sample in a study of blood T cell repertoires in COVID-19. TCRdb's copy holds only in-frame clones and misses some; the assay was immunoSEQ multiplex PCR. The sample holds approximately 130,000 clones, roughly 87% seen once. The sample was PBMCs or T cells enriched from blood (not recorded which). These receptors originate from a man aged 25-45 years who had recovered from COVID-19. CDR3s include the opening cysteine and the closing phenylalanine or tryptophan. D genes are given only for firm matches.

j_call d_call v_call cdr3_nt cdr3_aa
TRBJ2-1 . TRBV29-1 TGCAGCGTTGACAAACTTCCCCAGGGGAATGAGCAGTTCTTC CSVDKLPQGNEQFF
TRBJ2-1 . TRBV9 TGTGCCAGCAGCCCAAGCGGAAGCTCCTACAATGAGCAGTTCTTC CASSPSGSSYNEQFF
TRBJ2-2 . TRBV29-1 TGCAGCGTTGAAGACATTCCCGGGGAGCTGTTTTTT CSVEDIPGELFF
TRBJ2-1 TRBD1 TRBV10-2 TGCGCCAGCAGTGAGTTAAGCTCCACCGAGGACAGGCGATACAATGAGCAGTTCTTC CASSELSSTEDRRYNEQFF
TRBJ2-1 . TRBV10-3 TGTGCCATCAGTGTGGGGGGGGGCCCCTACAATGAGCAGTTCTTC CAISVGGGPYNEQFF
TRBJ2-2 . TRBV11-2 TGTGCCAGCAGCTTAGATGGGCAGGGAAGGACCGGGGAGCTGTTTTTT CASSLDGQGRTGELFF
TRBJ2-7 . TRBV6-6 TGTGCCAGCCAAAAACGGGACTCTCATATTCTGAAGCAGTACTTC CASQKRDSHILKQYF
TRBJ1-4 TRBD1 TRBV15 TGTGCCACCAGCAGACCCTCCGGGACAGGGTATGAAAAACTGTTTTTT CATSRPSGTGYEKLFF
TRBJ2-3 TRBD1 TRBV10-3 TGTGCCACCAACGGACAGGGTAGAACAGATACGCAGTATTTT CATNGQGRTDTQYF
TRBJ2-3 . TRBV7-6 TGTGCCAGCAGCAGAGGACCGGCGGGTCGGGCACCGGGAGATACGCAGTATTTT CASSRGPAGRAPGDTQYF